A single sample gave rise to the 32 T cell receptor beta chains below, sequenced in a study of blood T cell repertoires in COVID-19. Profiled with immunoSEQ multiplex PCR; TCRdb holds only in-frame clones, not every one. This table has about 400,000 clones, roughly 86% appearing once. Sequencing input: PBMCs or T cells enriched from blood (not recorded which). These receptors all come from a woman aged 40-49 years with acute COVID-19.

This chain connects TRBV6-5 to TRBJ1-2, with 8 bases fitting TRBD1. The CDR3 extends over 14 amino acids. Germline lookup yields CDR1 MNHEY and CDR2 SVGAGI. V was pared by 10 bases and J by 4 bases, with 11 bases of the junction left unmatched. In DNA form, the CDR3 reads TGTGCCACAGAACAGGGGGGCACCATCTATGGCTACACCTTC. Its protein product is CATEQGGTIYGYTF.

The V call is TRBV5-1, the J call TRBJ2-5; TRBD1 matches 9 bases. The germline CDR1 and CDR2 sequences are SGHRS and YFSETQ. The CDR3 spans 14 residues. The V gene end was trimmed by 4 bases and the J gene end by 3 bases; junction bases not matched to a gene: 4. The CDR3 reads CASSSTGGEETQYF. CDR3 DNA: TGCGCCAGCAGCAGTACAGGGGGCGAAGAGACCCAGTACTTC.

The rearrangement uses TRBV4-2 and TRBJ1-2; D is perhaps TRBD1 (5 bases). V was trimmed by 1 base and J by 4 bases, leaving 13 bases between them. The CDR3 covers 15 residues. Germline-derived CDR1 and CDR2 are LGHNA and YNFKEQ. This chain's CDR3 is CASSQGGGESYGYTF. CDR3 DNA: TGTGCCAGCAGCCAAGGTGGAGGGGAGAGCTATGGCTACACCTTC.

The chain is built from TRBV24-1 and TRBJ1-1; D gene ambiguous. The CDR3 runs to 13 residues. Trimming pared 3 bases from V and 3 bases from J, leaving 7 bases between. Germline loops: CDR1 KGHDR, CDR2 SFDVKD. The CDR3 loop reads CATSDELYTEAFF. DNA of the CDR3: TGTGCCACCAGTGATGAGCTTTACACTGAAGCTTTCTTT.

Written as DNA, the CDR3 is TGCAGCGTTGTGCCCTACGGCACTGAAGCTTTCTTT. Protein: CSVVPYGTEAFF. The rearrangement joins TRBV29-1 to TRBJ1-1; no firm D call. V dropped 4 bases and J dropped 4 bases, with 10 bases sitting between them. CDR3 size: 12 residues. The V gene's germline CDR1 is SQVTM and CDR2 ANQGSEA.

CDR3 sequence reads: CASSLTPDSSSYEQYF. The CDR3 DNA reads as TGCGCCAGCAGCCTTACACCGGACAGTAGCTCCTACGAGCAGTACTTC. The rearrangement joins TRBV4-1 to TRBJ2-7; D is possibly TRBD1 (6 bases). The CDR3 runs 16 residues. Germline V gives CDR1 MGHRA, CDR2 YSYEKL. The V end lost 4 bases, the J end lost 0 bases, and 16 bases lay between the germline ends.

The rearrangement links TRBV3-1 (or the pseudogene TRBV3-2) to TRBJ2-6, with TRBD1 matching 7 bases. The CDR3 extends over 18 amino acids. Germline trimming cut 2 bases from V and 0 bases from J; bases unmatched to any gene: 7. Looked up from germline, CDR1 is LGHDT and CDR2 is YNNKEL (reference sequence). CDR3 DNA: TGTGCCAGCAGCCAAAGGACAGGACCCCTCTCTGGGGCCAACGTCCTGACTTTC. This encodes CASSQRTGPLSGANVLTF.

This clone was seen only a few times. V and J are TRBV5-1 and TRBJ1-2; 9 bases line up with TRBD1. The germline gives CDR1 SGHRS, CDR2 YFSETQ. With V trimmed by 4 bases and J by 3 bases, 1 base remained unmatched. The CDR3 totals 13 residues. In DNA, the CDR3 is TGCGCCAGCAGCGGACAGGGGCACTATGGCTACACCTTC. This translates into CASSGQGHYGYTF. Looking up the rest from reference TRBV5-1 and TRBJ1-2 gives the full variable domain: KAGVTQTPRYLIKTRGQQVTLSCSPISGHRSVSWYQQTPGQGLQFLFEYFSETQRNKGNFPGRFSGRQFSNSRSEMNVSTLELGDSALYLCASSGQGHYGYTFGSGTRLTVV.

The V and J genes are TRBV3-1 (or the pseudogene TRBV3-2) and TRBJ1-2; 10 bases fit TRBD1. The CDR3 spans 15 residues. J lost 6 bases, V lost 4 bases, and 8 bases had no gene match. Germline CDR1 LGHDT, CDR2 YNNKEL (reference sequence). The CDR3 reads CASSLTGGAGNGYTF. CDR3 bases: TGTGCCAGCAGCCTGACAGGGGGCGCCGGGAATGGCTACACCTTC.

CDR3 sequence: CASGGAGNTIYF. DNA of the CDR3: TGTGCTAGTGGAGGGGCGGGAAACACCATATATTTT. J is TRBJ1-3 and V is TRBV12-5, with TRBD1 as a possible D gene (5 bases). The length of the CDR3 is 12 residues. Per the germline V gene, CDR1 is LGHNT and CDR2 is FRNRAP. Trimming took 6 bases from V and 4 from J, leaving 7 bases between them. The full variable domain, rest sourced from reference TRBV12-5 and TRBJ1-3, is DARVTQTPRHKVTEMGQEVTMRCQPILGHNTVFWYRQTMMQGLELLAYFRNRAPLDDSGMPKDRFSAEMPDATLATLKIQPSEPRDSAVYFCASGGAGNTIYFGEGSWLTVV.

The chain has TRBV5-1 and TRBJ2-1; D is ambiguous. The CDR3 covers 13 residues. The ends were cut back, 0 bases at V and 5 bases at J, with 6 bases in the middle. Germline-derived CDR1 and CDR2 are SGHRS and YFSETQ. The CDR3 DNA is TGCGCCAGCAGCTTGGCCGTAGACAATGAGCAGTTCTTC. This sequence encodes CASSLAVDNEQFF.

This chain links TRBV2 with TRBJ1-2; D might be TRBD1 (5 bases). From germline, CDR1 is SNHLY and CDR2 FYNNEI. CDR3 size: 13 residues. V shed 4 bases and J shed 8 bases, with 14 bases lying between them. CDR3 sequence (DNA): TGTGCCAGCAGTGTGGACACCTCTCTAGGCTACACCTTC. As protein: CASSVDTSLGYTF.

This clone came up once. This chain links TRBV28 with TRBJ1-2; 9 nucleotides match TRBD1. Germline-derived CDR1 and CDR2 are MDHEN and SYDVKM. The CDR3 runs 15 residues. V lost 3 bases to trimming and J lost 8 bases; unmatched junction nucleotides: 10. CDR3 residues: CASSFGDRAAMGYTF. The CDR3 DNA reads TGTGCCAGCAGTTTTGGGGACAGGGCCGCTATGGGCTACACCTTC.

The table lists this clone with a few counts. The chain employs TRBV5-1 and TRBJ1-2; D may be TRBD1 (6 bases). CDR1 and CDR2 (germline): SGHRS, YFSETQ. The CDR3 totals 14 residues. V was shortened by 1 base and J by 5 bases, with 12 bases between the two germline ends. The CDR3 reads CASSLTGIVYGYTF. Written as DNA, the CDR3 is TGCGCCAGCAGCTTGACAGGGATTGTGTATGGCTACACCTTC.

The genes are TRBV4-2 and TRBJ2-5, with 14 bases lining up with TRBD2. CDR3 length: 18 amino acids. V gave up 4 bases and J gave up 4 bases; unmatched junction bases: 11. Germline V gene lookup returns CDR1 LGHNA and CDR2 YNFKEQ. This chain's CDR3 is CASSPRGLAGEFSETQYF. The CDR3 DNA is TGTGCCAGCAGCCCAAGGGGACTAGCGGGGGAATTTTCAGAGACCCAGTACTTC.

The chain uses TRBV5-5 and TRBJ1-4; D is unclear. V was cut by 1 base and J by 8 bases, with 9 bases left in between. The germline CDR1 and CDR2 sequences are SGHKS and YYEKEE (reference sequence). The CDR3 totals 13 residues. CDR3 nucleotide sequence: TGTGCCAGCAGCTTGCCCCCGGGGGAAAAACTGTTTTTT. Its protein product is CASSLPPGEKLFF. Variable domain in full (rest from reference TRBV5-5 and TRBJ1-4): DAGVTQSPTHLIKTRGQQVTLRCSPISGHKSVSWYQQVLGQGPQFIFQYYEKEERGRGNFPDRFSARQFPNYSSELNVNALLLGDSALYLCASSLPPGEKLFFGSGTQLSVL.

The chain recombines TRBV6-5 with TRBJ2-2; D might be TRBD1 (6 bases). Trimming left V 6 bases short and J 5 bases short, with 10 bases between. From germline, CDR1 is MNHEY and CDR2 SVGAGI. This CDR3 is 13 amino acids long. This CDR3 reads CASRSTGTGELFF. The DNA for the CDR3 is TGTGCCAGCAGATCTACAGGGACCGGGGAGCTGTTTTTT.

This clone has just one count. The chain carries TRBV5-1 and TRBJ2-6; D uncertain. Trimming took 0 bases from V and 0 from J, leaving 7 bases between them. The CDR3 has 16 amino acids. The germline V gene has CDR1 SGHRS and CDR2 YFSETQ. CDR3 sequence: CASSLGSLSGANVLTF. The CDR3, as DNA: TGCGCCAGCAGCTTGGGGAGTCTCTCTGGGGCCAACGTCCTGACTTTC.

The chain employs TRBV28 and TRBJ1-6, with unresolved D. The germline V gene encodes CDR1 MDHEN and CDR2 SYDVKM. The V end lost 6 bases, the J end lost 7 bases, and 16 bases lay between the germline ends. The CDR3 length is 15 residues. Here the CDR3 reads CASSQTGRGNSPLHF. The CDR3 nucleotides are TGTGCCAGCAGCCAGACCGGACGGGGAAATTCACCCCTCCACTTT.

The rearrangement joins TRBV29-1 to TRBJ2-7; D perhaps matches TRBD2 (7 bases). Germline V gene data show CDR1 as SQVTM and CDR2 as ANQGSEA. The CDR3 consists of 15 residues. Trimming pared 7 bases from V and 2 bases from J, leaving 21 bases between. The CDR3 sequence is CSAQQGSGGTYEQYF. The CDR3 DNA is TGCAGCGCACAACAGGGCTCCGGGGGGACCTACGAGCAGTACTTC.

J is TRBJ1-2 and V is TRBV5-6; D is perhaps TRBD1 (6 bases). The CDR3 extends over 13 amino acids. V shed 2 bases and J shed 7 bases, with 12 bases lying between them. Germline CDR1 is SGHDT and CDR2 is YYEEEE. The CDR3 sequence: CASSFSGGSGYTF. In nucleotides, the CDR3 is TGTGCCAGCAGCTTCTCGGGGGGCTCTGGCTACACCTTC.

This clone was detected once. This chain's CDR3 is CASSRRSGELFF. CDR3 sequence (DNA): TGTGCCAGCAGCCGGAGGTCCGGGGAGCTGTTTTTT. The gene calls are TRBV7-7 and TRBJ2-2; a possible D gene is TRBD2 (5 bases). The CDR3 sequence is 12 residues long. Per the germline V gene, CDR1 is SSHAT and CDR2 is FNYEAQ (reference sequence). V lost 5 bases to trimming and J lost 6 bases, with 7 bases between them.

This rearrangement joins TRBV18 to TRBJ1-5; 9 bases agree with TRBD1. This CDR3 is built from 16 residues. J was trimmed by 6 bases and V by 6 bases; bases with no gene match: 12. Germline loops: CDR1 KGHSH, CDR2 LQKENI. For the CDR3, the DNA is TGTGCCAGCTCTCAATCTTCCGGGACAGGGATTCAGCCCCAGCATTTT. It encodes CASSQSSGTGIQPQHF.

V is TRBV4-1 and J is TRBJ2-7, with 7 positions matching TRBD2. CDR1 MGHRA and CDR2 YSYEKL come from the germline V gene. This CDR3 is 13 amino acids long. V gave up 5 bases and J gave up 5 bases; unmatched junction bases: 6. The CDR3 DNA reads as TGCGCCAGCAGCTTAGCGAGCGGGGACGAGCAGTACTTC. Amino acids: CASSLASGDEQYF.

J is TRBJ1-2 and V is TRBV18, with no clear D. The V gene lost 1 base and the J gene lost 3 bases, with 9 bases spanning the gap. From germline, CDR1 is KGHSH and CDR2 LQKENI. The CDR3 has 14 residues. CDR3: CASSPQRQDYGYTF. CDR3 coding DNA: TGTGCCAGCTCACCACAGCGTCAAGACTATGGCTACACCTTC.

The CDR3 bases are TGCGCCAGCAGCTTGTTTACTCTGGCTAGCGGAAACACCGGGGAGCTGTTTTTT. Amino acid sequence: CASSLFTLASGNTGELFF. The chain combines TRBV5-1 with TRBJ2-2, with TRBD2 matching 7 bases. The trim removed 1 base at V and 2 bases at J, leaving 11 bases unmatched. This CDR3 is built from 18 residues. Germline V gene lookup returns CDR1 SGHRS and CDR2 YFSETQ.

Details on this clone: No DNA is shown, since the ends of the CDR3 on it are uncertain; the CDR3 is the one TCRdb lists. The chain combines TRBV21-1 with TRBJ2-4; TRBD1, the D gene given by the table, was not confirmed from the DNA. TRBV21-1 is reported as a pseudogene. The CDR3 is 17 residues long, ends included. The CDR3 sequence: CASSKVGTGTGRNIQYF.

This rearrangement joins TRBV6-5 to TRBJ1-2; TRBD1 agrees at 7 bases. The trim removed 5 bases at V and 8 bases at J, leaving 11 bases unmatched. Germline V gives CDR1 MNHEY, CDR2 SVGAGI. CDR3 size: 14 residues. This chain's CDR3 is CASSRENRGGGYTF. The CDR3 DNA reads TGTGCCAGCAGTAGAGAAAACAGGGGCGGCGGCTACACCTTC.

This chain joins TRBV7-9 and TRBJ2-5; 10 nucleotides align to TRBD2. The CDR3 has 17 amino acids. J gave up 4 bases and V 1 base, and 9 bases lay outside the gene matches. Germline V gene data show CDR1 as SEHNR and CDR2 as FQNEAQ (reference sequence). DNA for the CDR3: TGTGCCAGCAGCTTAGGGCTAGCGGGGGCCGGGAGAGAGACCCAGTACTTC. Its protein is CASSLGLAGAGRETQYF.

V usage is TRBV2 and J usage is TRBJ1-2; no clear D gene. Germline-derived CDR1 and CDR2 are SNHLY and FYNNEI. Trimming took 2 bases from V and 5 from J, leaving 12 bases between them. This CDR3 is built from 14 residues. CDR3 nucleotides: TGTGCCAGCAGTGAACTCAACAGCGGATATGGCTACACCTTC. Protein sequence: CASSELNSGYGYTF.

J is TRBJ2-2 and V is TRBV5-1; the match to TRBD2 covers 11 bases. Germline V gives CDR1 SGHRS, CDR2 YFSETQ. The CDR3 consists of 17 residues. V trimming: 4 bases; J trimming: 6 bases; junction bases outside the gene matches: 11. The CDR3 loop is CASSVILAGGSPGELFF. The CDR3 region has the DNA TGCGCCAGCAGCGTTATTCTAGCGGGGGGAAGCCCCGGGGAGCTGTTTTTT.

This chain uses TRBV6-1 with TRBJ1-2; TRBD1 matches 9 bases. In germline, CDR1 is MNHNS, CDR2 SASEGT. V was clipped by 4 bases and J by 2 bases; unmatched bases: 8. The CDR3 extends over 16 amino acids. CDR3 sequence (DNA): TGTGCCAGCAGTGCCAAGTGGGACAGGGTGAACTATGGCTACACCTTC. Its translation is CASSAKWDRVNYGYTF.